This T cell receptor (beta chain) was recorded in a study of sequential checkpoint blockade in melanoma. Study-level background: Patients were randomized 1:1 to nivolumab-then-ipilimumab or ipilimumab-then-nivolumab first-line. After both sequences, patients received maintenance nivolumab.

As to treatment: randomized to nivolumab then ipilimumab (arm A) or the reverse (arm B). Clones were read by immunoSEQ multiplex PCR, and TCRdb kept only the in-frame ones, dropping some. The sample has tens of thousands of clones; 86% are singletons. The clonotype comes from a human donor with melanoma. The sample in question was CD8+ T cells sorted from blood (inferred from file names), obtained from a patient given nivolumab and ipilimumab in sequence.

The CDR3 DNA reads as TGTGCCAGTAGTCAGGGGATTCAGCCCCAGCATTTT. It specifies CASSQGIQPQHF. The chain joins TRBV19 to TRBJ1-5, with a weak D call TRBD1 (6 bases). Trimming removed 5 bases from V and 6 bases from J, with 8 bases in between. The CDR3 has 12 residues. Germline loops: CDR1 LNHDA, CDR2 SQIVND (reference sequence).